The clone carrying this TCR beta chain occurred a few times. No antigen is known for it. This sample is part of a study of T-cell memory formation after mild COVID-19. General study results and limits: In second-wave clones peaking day 37, SARS-CoV-2 specificity remained unconfirmed. Some clones that responded turned up in pre-infection memory, which suggests that cross-reactive memory joined in.

Constant-segment primers were used for 5'RACE, and the resulting TCR alpha and TCR beta cDNA libraries carried sample barcodes and UMIs. TCRdb ran MiXCR on the 5' RACE reads and lists one entry per CDR3 protein. The sample lists 250,000 to 350,000 distinct CDR3 sequences, approximately 15% occurring once. Per germline, CDR1 SEHNR and CDR2 FQNEAQ (reference sequence). The CDR3 loop spans 17 amino acids. V lost 5 bases and J 7 bases, leaving 23 bases between the germline ends. Sequences were obtained from PBMCs or a T cell subset sorted from them (not recorded which). The rearrangement uses TRBV7-9 and TRBJ2-2; unclear D gene. This TCR was recovered from a man between 18 and 35 years old who had mild COVID-19 (a few samples of this study predate the infection). Cell type and time point are not known. CDR3 sequence reads: CASSPPKLGRPFGELFF. The CDR3, as DNA: TGTGCCAGCAGCCCCCCGAAGTTGGGAAGGCCGTTCGGGGAGCTGTTTTTT. Full variable domain (remainder filled in from reference TRBV7-9 and TRBJ2-2): DTGVSQNPRHKITKRGQNVTFRCDPISEHNRLYWYRQTLGQGPEFLTYFQNEAQLEKSRLLSDRFSAERPKGSFSTLEIQRTEQGDSAMYLCASSPPKLGRPFGELFFGEGSRLTVL.